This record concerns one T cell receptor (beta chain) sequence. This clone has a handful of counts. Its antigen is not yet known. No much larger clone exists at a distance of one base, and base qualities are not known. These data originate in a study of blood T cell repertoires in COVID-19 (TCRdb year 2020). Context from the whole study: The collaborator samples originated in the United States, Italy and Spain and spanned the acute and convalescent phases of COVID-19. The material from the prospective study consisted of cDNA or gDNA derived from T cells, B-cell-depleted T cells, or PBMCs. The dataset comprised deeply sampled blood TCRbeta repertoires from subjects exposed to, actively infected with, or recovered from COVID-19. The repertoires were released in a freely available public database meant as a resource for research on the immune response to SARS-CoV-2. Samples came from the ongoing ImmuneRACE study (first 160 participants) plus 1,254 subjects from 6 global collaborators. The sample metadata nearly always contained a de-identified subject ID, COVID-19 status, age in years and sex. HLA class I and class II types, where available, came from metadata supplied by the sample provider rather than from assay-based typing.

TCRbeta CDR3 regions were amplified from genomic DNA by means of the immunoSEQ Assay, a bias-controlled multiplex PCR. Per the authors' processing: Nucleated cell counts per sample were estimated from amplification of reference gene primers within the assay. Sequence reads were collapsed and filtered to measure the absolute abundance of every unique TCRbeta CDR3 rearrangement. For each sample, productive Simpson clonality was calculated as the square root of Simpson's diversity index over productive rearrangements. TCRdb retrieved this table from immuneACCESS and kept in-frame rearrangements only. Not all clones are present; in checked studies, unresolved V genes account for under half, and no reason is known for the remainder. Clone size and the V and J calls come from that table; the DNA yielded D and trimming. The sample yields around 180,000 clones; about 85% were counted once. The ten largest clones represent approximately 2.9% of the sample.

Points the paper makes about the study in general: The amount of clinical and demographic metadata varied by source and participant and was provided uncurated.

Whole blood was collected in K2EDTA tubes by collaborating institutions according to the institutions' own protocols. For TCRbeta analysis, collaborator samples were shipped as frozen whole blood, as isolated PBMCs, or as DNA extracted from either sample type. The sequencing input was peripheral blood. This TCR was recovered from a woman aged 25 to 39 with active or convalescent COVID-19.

The DNA sequence follows: TGCGCCAGCAGCCAAGTAGGAGGCTATGAGCAGTTCTTC. Translation gives CASSQVGGYEQFF. This chain joins TRBV4-1 to TRBJ2-1; TRBD2 might be the D gene, on 5 matching bases. Including the terminal cysteine and phenylalanine, the CDR3 comprises 13 residues. Only the CDR3 portion is preserved as DNA: 39 bases, with reading frame beginning at the first base. Cut back by 1 base and 8 bases, the V and J ends lie 9 bases apart. CDR1 and CDR2 were assigned from the germline V gene as MGHRA and YSYEKL.